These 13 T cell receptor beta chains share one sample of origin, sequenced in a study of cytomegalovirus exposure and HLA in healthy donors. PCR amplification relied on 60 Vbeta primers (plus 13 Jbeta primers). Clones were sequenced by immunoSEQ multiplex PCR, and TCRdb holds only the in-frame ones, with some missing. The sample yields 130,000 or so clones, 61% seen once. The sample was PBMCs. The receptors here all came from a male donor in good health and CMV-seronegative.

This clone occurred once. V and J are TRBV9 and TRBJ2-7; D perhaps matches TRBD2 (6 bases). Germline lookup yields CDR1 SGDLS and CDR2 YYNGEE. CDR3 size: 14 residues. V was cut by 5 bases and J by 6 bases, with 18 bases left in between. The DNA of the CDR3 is TGTGCCAGCAGTGGGACTCGTAGCGACACCGAGCAGTACTTC. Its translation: CASSGTRSDTEQYF.

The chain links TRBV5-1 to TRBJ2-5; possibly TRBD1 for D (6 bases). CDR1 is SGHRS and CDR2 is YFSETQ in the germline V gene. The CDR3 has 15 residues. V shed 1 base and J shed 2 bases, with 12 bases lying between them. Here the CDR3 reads CASSLLRGGQETQYF. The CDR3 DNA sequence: TGCGCCAGCAGCTTGCTGCGAGGGGGACAAGAGACCCAGTACTTC. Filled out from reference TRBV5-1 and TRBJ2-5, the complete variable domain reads KAGVTQTPRYLIKTRGQQVTLSCSPISGHRSVSWYQQTPGQGLQFLFEYFSETQRNKGNFPGRFSGRQFSNSRSEMNVSTLELGDSALYLCASSLLRGGQETQYFGPGTRLLVL.

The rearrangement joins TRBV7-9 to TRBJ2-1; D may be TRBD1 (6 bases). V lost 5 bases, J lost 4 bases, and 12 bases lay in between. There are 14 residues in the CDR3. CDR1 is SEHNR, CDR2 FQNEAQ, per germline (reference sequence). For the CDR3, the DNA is TGTGCCAGCAGCACAAACAGGGATTACAATGAGCAGTTCTTC. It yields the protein CASSTNRDYNEQFF.

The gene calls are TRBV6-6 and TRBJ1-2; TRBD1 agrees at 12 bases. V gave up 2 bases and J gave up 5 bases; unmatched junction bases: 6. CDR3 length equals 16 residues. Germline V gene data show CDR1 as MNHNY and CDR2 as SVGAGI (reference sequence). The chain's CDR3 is CASSYPGTGGRYGYTF. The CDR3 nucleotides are TGTGCCAGCAGTTACCCCGGGACAGGGGGCCGATATGGCTACACCTTC.

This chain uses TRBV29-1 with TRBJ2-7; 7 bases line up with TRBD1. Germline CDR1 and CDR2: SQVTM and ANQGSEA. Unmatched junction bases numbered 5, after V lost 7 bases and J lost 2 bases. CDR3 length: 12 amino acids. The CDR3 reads CSAIQGTYEQYF. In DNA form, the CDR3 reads TGCAGCGCAATACAGGGGACCTACGAGCAGTACTTC.

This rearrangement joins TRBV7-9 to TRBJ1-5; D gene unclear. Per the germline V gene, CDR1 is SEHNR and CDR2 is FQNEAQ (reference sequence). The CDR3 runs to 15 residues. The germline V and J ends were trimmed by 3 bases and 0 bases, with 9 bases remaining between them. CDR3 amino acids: CASSLGEYSNQPQHF. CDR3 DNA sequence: TGTGCCAGCAGCTTGGGAGAATATAGCAATCAGCCCCAGCATTTT.

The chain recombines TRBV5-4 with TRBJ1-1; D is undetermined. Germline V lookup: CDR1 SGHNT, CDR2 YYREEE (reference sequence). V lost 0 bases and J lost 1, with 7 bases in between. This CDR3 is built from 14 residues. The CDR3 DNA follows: TGTGCCAGCAGCTTGGTCCCAGGGAACACTGAAGCTTTCTTT. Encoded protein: CASSLVPGNTEAFF.

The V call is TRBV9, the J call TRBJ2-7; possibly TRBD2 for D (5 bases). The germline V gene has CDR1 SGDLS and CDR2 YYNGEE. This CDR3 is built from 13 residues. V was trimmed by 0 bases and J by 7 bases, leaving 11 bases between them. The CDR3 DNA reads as TGTGCCAGCAGCGTAGCCGGTCCGGGGGAGCAGTACTTC. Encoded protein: CASSVAGPGEQYF.

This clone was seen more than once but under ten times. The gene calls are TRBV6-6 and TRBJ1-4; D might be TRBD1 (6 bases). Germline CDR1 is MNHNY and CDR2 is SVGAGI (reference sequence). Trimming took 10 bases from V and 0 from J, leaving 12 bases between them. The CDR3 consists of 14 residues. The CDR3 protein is CAIVTGTTNEKLFF. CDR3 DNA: TGTGCCATCGTCACAGGGACAACTAATGAAAAACTGTTTTTT.

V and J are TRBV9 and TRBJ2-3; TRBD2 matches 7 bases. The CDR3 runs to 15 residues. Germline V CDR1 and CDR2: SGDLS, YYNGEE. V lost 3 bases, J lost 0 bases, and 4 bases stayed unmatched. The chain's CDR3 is CASSGRDYSTDTQYF. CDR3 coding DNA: TGTGCCAGCAGCGGGCGGGACTATAGCACAGATACGCAGTATTTT.

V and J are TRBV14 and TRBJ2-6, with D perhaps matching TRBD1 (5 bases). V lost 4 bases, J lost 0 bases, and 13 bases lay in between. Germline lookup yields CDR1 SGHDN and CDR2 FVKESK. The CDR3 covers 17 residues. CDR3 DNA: TGTGCCAGCAGCCCAGGGAAGATTCGCTCTGGGGCCAACGTCCTGACTTTC. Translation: CASSPGKIRSGANVLTF. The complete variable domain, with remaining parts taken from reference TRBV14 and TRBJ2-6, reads EAGVTQFPSHSVIEKGQTVTLRCDPISGHDNLYWYRRVMGKEIKFLLHFVKESKQDESGMPNNRFLAERTGGTYSTLKVQPAELEDSGVYFCASSPGKIRSGANVLTFGAGSRLTVL.

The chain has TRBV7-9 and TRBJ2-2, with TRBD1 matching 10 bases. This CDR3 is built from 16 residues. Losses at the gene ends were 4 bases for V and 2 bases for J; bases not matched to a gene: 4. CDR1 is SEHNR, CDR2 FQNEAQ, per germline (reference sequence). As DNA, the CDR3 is TGTGCCAGCAGCTCGGGACAGGGGTTCAACACCGGGGAGCTGTTTTTT. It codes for CASSSGQGFNTGELFF.

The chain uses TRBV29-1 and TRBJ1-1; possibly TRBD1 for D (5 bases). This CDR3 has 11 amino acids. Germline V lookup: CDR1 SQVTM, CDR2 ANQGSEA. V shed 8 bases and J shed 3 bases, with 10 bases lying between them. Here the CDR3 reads CSCGGDTEAFF. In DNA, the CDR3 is TGCAGCTGCGGGGGGGACACTGAAGCTTTCTTT.